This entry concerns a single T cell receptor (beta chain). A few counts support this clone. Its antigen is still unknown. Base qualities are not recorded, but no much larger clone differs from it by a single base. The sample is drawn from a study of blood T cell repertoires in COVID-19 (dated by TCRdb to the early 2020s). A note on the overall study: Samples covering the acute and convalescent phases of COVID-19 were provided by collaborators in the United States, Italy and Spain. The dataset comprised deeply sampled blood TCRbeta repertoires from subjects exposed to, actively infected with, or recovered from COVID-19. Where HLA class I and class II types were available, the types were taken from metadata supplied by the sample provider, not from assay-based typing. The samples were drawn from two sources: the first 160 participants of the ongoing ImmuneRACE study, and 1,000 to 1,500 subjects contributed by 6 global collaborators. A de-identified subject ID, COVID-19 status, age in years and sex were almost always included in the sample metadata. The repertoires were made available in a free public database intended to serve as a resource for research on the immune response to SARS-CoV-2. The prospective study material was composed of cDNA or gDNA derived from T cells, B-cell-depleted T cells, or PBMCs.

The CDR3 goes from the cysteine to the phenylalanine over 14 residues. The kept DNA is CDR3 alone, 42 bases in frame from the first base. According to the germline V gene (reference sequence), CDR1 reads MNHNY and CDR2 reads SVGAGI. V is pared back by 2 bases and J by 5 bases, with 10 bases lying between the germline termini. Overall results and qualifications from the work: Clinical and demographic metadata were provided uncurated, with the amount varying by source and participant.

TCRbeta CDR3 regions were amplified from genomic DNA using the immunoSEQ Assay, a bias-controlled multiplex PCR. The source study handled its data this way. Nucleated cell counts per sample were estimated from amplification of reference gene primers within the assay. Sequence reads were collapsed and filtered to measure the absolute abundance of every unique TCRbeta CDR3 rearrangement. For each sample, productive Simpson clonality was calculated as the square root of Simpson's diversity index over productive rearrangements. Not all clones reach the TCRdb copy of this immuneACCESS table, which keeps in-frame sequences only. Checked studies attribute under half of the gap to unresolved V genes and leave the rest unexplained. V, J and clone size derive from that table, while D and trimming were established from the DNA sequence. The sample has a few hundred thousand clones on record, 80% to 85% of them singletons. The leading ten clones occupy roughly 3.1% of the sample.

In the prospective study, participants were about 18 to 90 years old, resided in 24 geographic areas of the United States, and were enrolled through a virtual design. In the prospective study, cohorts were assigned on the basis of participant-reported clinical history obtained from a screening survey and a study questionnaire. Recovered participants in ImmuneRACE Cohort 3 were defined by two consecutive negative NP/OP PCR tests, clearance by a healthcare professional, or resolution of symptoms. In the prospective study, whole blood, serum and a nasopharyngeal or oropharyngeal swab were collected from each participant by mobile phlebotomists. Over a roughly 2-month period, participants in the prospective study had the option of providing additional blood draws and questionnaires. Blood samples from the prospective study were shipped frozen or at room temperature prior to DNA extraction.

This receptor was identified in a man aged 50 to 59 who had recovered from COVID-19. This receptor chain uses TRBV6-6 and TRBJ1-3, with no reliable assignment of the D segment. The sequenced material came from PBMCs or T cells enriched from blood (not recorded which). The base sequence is TGTGCCAGCAGTTACGGGCTCGATCGAAACACCATATATTTT. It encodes CASSYGLDRNTIYF.